One and the same sample provided the 11 T cell receptor beta chains below, sequenced in a study of blood T cell repertoires in COVID-19. This table comes from immunoSEQ multiplex PCR, and its TCRdb copy is limited to in-frame clones, with some not included. The sample comprises approximately 200,000 clones, 84% of which are singletons, and around 7.8% rests with the top ten. The sequenced sample was peripheral blood. These receptors came from a woman of 80 years or more with COVID-19, enrolled during active disease.

The chain carries TRBV9 and TRBJ2-3; 16 positions agree with TRBD2. J gave up 1 base and V 4 bases, and 6 bases lay outside the gene matches. The CDR3 is 18 amino acids. Germline-derived CDR1 and CDR2 are SGDLS and YYNGEE. The CDR3 loop is CASSWGLAGGSGTDTQYF. The CDR3 nucleotides are TGTGCCAGCAGCTGGGGACTAGCGGGGGGGTCGGGCACAGATACGCAGTATTTT. The whole variable domain, remainder taken from reference TRBV9 and TRBJ2-3, is DSGVTQTPKHLITATGQRVTLRCSPRSGDLSVYWYQQSLDQGLQFLIQYYNGEERAKGNILERFSAQQFPDLHSELNLSSLELGDSALYFCASSWGLAGGSGTDTQYFGPGTRLTVL.

This clone was seen only once. The rearrangement links TRBV18 to TRBJ2-7, with TRBD1 matching 8 bases. The CDR3 runs to 15 residues. CDR1 is KGHSH and CDR2 is LQKENI in the germline V gene. V lost 4 bases, J lost 3 bases, and 8 bases stayed unmatched. The CDR3 DNA reads TGTGCCAGCTCACAGAACCCGGGACAGGACTACGAGCAGTACTTC. Protein sequence: CASSQNPGQDYEQYF.

This clone was seen a handful of times. The genes are TRBV7-8 and TRBJ2-5; no definite D call. V was cut by 3 bases and J by 1 base, with 9 bases left in between. The CDR3 is 14 amino acids. Per germline, CDR1 SGHVS and CDR2 FQNEAQ. The CDR3 region has the DNA TGTGCCAGCAGCTTTAGTAGAGCCCAAGAGACCCAGTACTTC. Encoded protein: CASSFSRAQETQYF.

V and J are TRBV7-2 and TRBJ1-5; D ambiguous. Germline CDR1 reads SGHTA; CDR2 reads FQGNSA. The CDR3 is 17 amino acids. V was pared by 4 bases and J by 6 bases, with 22 bases between. The CDR3 DNA sequence: TGTGCCAGCAGCTCTAACCCGGGAGCTCTTTCGGGTCAGCCCCAGCATTTT. Protein product: CASSSNPGALSGQPQHF. The full variable domain, in which reference TRBV7-2 and TRBJ1-5 provide the parts outside the CDR3, is GAGVSQSPSNKVTEKGKDVELRCDPISGHTALYWYRQSLGQGLEFLIYFQGNSAPDKSGLPSDRFSAERTGGSVSTLTIQRTQQEDSAVYLCASSSNPGALSGQPQHFGDGTRLSIL.

V and J are TRBV19 and TRBJ1-2; D is perhaps TRBD1 (6 bases). V lost 5 bases to trimming and J lost 3 bases, with 19 bases between them. The germline V gene has CDR1 LNHDA and CDR2 SQIVND (reference sequence). CDR3 length: 16 residues. The CDR3 nucleotides read TGTGCCAGTAGTCCCTTGACAGGTCGACCCGACTATGGCTACACCTTC. Translating it yields CASSPLTGRPDYGYTF.

The J gene is TRBJ2-1, the V gene TRBV5-4; 9 bases are a match to TRBD1. V was clipped by 1 base and J by 8 bases; unmatched bases: 10. Germline CDR1 reads SGHNT; CDR2 reads YYREEE (reference sequence). The CDR3 sequence is 16 residues long. CDR3 DNA: TGTGCCAGCAGCTTGTTATCTGGACAGGGGAAGGATGAGCAGTTCTTC. Translating gives CASSLLSGQGKDEQFF.

This clone was observed once. V is TRBV7-9 and J is TRBJ1-1; D not resolved. Trimming removed 10 bases at V and 1 base at J, with 13 bases between. Germline values: CDR1 SEHNR, CDR2 FQNEAQ (reference sequence). This CDR3 spans 13 amino acids. The CDR3 sequence: CATLPAGNTEAFF. Here the CDR3 DNA reads TGTGCCACCTTGCCCGCAGGGAACACTGAAGCTTTCTTT.

The chain joins TRBV7-9 to TRBJ2-1; D call uncertain. Germline V gene sequence: CDR1 SEHNR, CDR2 FQNEAQ (reference sequence). The germline V and J ends were trimmed by 5 bases and 6 bases, with 11 bases remaining between them. This CDR3 region has 13 residues. CDR3 residues: CASSAQAGNEQFF. The CDR3 region has the DNA TGTGCCAGCAGCGCCCAAGCCGGCAATGAGCAGTTCTTC.

The chain joins TRBV7-9 to TRBJ1-2; TRBD1 agrees at 9 bases. The CDR3 is 15 residues long. Trimming cost V 8 bases and J 7 bases; bases outside gene matches: 14. Germline V gene data show CDR1 as SEHNR and CDR2 as FQNEAQ (reference sequence). DNA for the CDR3: TGTGCCAGCCAATTCACAGGGGGCGAGGGTCGTGGCTACACCTTC. Translating it yields CASQFTGGEGRGYTF.

V usage is TRBV21-1 and J usage is TRBJ1-5. TRBV21-1 is noted as a pseudogene. This CDR3 has 18 residues. The CDR3 DNA reads as TGTGCCAGCAGCAAAGCGGGGGGGCCCCGAGAGAGGAATCAGCCCCAGCATTTT. Translating it yields CASSKAGGPRERNQPQHF.

The CDR3 sequence is CASSPGVPQQETQYF. For the CDR3, the DNA is TGTGCCAGCTCACCCGGGGTGCCGCAGCAAGAGACCCAGTACTTC. The chain links TRBV18 to TRBJ2-5; a possible D gene is TRBD2 (5 bases). Germline-derived CDR1 and CDR2 are KGHSH and LQKENI. V gave up 3 bases and J gave up 2 bases, with 13 bases separating them. The CDR3 contains 15 residues.